These T cell receptor beta chains were read from a single sample in a study of blood T cell repertoires in COVID-19. The repertoire was sequenced with immunoSEQ multiplex PCR; TCRdb's copy has only in-frame clones and lacks some. The sample contains 200,000 to 250,000 clones, 70% to 85% of which appear only once. Sequencing input: PBMCs or T cells enriched from blood (not recorded which). The receptors were gathered from a man between 35 and 55 years old who had recovered from COVID-19. Each CDR3 is given with its conserved first and last residue. The D gene is left open where the match is weak. The size of a clone is reported for some rows only, either as once, few or many, or as a class for expanded clones.

J gene: TRBJ1-3
V gene: TRBV7-9
clone size: NA
D gene: NA
CDR3 DNA: TGTGCCAGCAGCTTATCGGCCGGGGGAAACACCATATATTTT
CDR3 protein: CASSLSAGGNTIYF

J gene: TRBJ2-7
V gene: TRBV9
clone size: NA
D gene: TRBD1
CDR3 DNA: TGTGCCAGCAGCGTTACGCGGACAGGGAGGTACGAGCAGTACTTC
CDR3 protein: CASSVTRTGRYEQYF

J gene: TRBJ1-2
V gene: TRBV5-1
clone size: NA
D gene: TRBD1
CDR3 DNA: TGCGCCAGCAGCCCGGGGGGGACAGGGAGCGCGAACTATGGCTACACCTTC
CDR3 protein: CASSPGGTGSANYGYTF

J gene: TRBJ2-3
V gene: TRBV24-1
clone size: NA
D gene: NA
CDR3 DNA: TGTGCCACCGCGGAGCGGAGGTCCACAGATACGCAGTATTTT
CDR3 protein: CATAERRSTDTQYF

J gene: TRBJ2-5
V gene: TRBV5-6
clone size: NA
D gene: NA
CDR3 DNA: TGTGCCAGCAGCTCTCGGGGGGCGGAGACCCAGTACTTC
CDR3 protein: CASSSRGAETQYF

J gene: TRBJ1-6
V gene: TRBV27
clone size: NA
D gene: NA
CDR3 DNA: TGTGCCAGCAGTCCGTTAGGACAGCTGAATTCACCCCTCCACTTT
CDR3 protein: CASSPLGQLNSPLHF

J gene: TRBJ2-3
V gene: TRBV20-1
clone size: NA
D gene: NA
CDR3 DNA: TGCAGTGCTAGTAGCCGAGGTTACACAGATACGCAGTATTTT
CDR3 protein: CSASSRGYTDTQYF

J gene: TRBJ2-1
V gene: TRBV3-1/TRBV3-2
clone size: NA
D gene: TRBD2
CDR3 DNA: TGTGCCAGCCGGAATAGCGGGGGGGCCTACAATGAGCAGTTCTTC
CDR3 protein: CASRNSGGAYNEQFF

J gene: TRBJ1-6
V gene: TRBV30
clone size: NA
D gene: TRBD1
CDR3 DNA: TGTGCCTACTCGACAGGGGACAATTCACCCCTCCACTTT
CDR3 protein: CAYSTGDNSPLHF

J gene: TRBJ1-1
V gene: TRBV7-8
clone size: NA
D gene: NA
CDR3 DNA: TGTGCCAGCAGCCCCCAAACGGTGAACACTGAAGCTTTCTTT
CDR3 protein: CASSPQTVNTEAFF

J gene: TRBJ2-3
V gene: TRBV7-9
clone size: NA
D gene: NA
CDR3 DNA: TGTGCCAGCAGCTTAGATCTCGCAGATACGCAGTATTTT
CDR3 protein: CASSLDLADTQYF

J gene: TRBJ2-5
V gene: TRBV10-3
clone size: NA
D gene: TRBD2
CDR3 DNA: TGTGCCATCAGTGAGCGACTAGCGGGGGAACGAATTGAAGAGACCCAGTACTTC
CDR3 protein: CAISERLAGERIEETQYF

J gene: TRBJ1-2
V gene: TRBV2
clone size: NA
D gene: NA
CDR3 DNA: TGTGCCAGCAGTGAGAATAGGGACAACCTCTATGGCTACACCTTC
CDR3 protein: CASSENRDNLYGYTF

J gene: TRBJ2-7
V gene: TRBV5-1
clone size: NA
D gene: NA
CDR3 DNA: TGCGCCAGCAGCCGCGGGCCCGAGCAGTACTTC
CDR3 protein: CASSRGPEQYF

J gene: TRBJ2-1
V gene: TRBV25-1
clone size: NA
D gene: NA
CDR3 DNA: TGTGCCAGCAGTGACGACAAAGGGGATGAGCAGTTCTTC
CDR3 protein: CASSDDKGDEQFF

J gene: TRBJ1-2
V gene: TRBV7-9
clone size: few
D gene: NA
CDR3 DNA: TGTGCCAGCACCCCCGAGCCGAACTATGGCTACACCTTC
CDR3 protein: CASTPEPNYGYTF

J gene: TRBJ1-1
V gene: TRBV5-5
clone size: few
D gene: TRBD1
CDR3 DNA: TGTGCCAGCAGCCTAACAGGGGTTGGCACTGAAGCTTTCTTT
CDR3 protein: CASSLTGVGTEAFF

J gene: TRBJ2-1
V gene: TRBV7-3
clone size: NA
D gene: TRBD2
CDR3 DNA: TGTGCCAGCAGCAGCGGACTAGCAGGGGAGCAGTTCTTC
CDR3 protein: CASSSGLAGEQFF

J gene: TRBJ2-2
V gene: TRBV5-1
clone size: once
D gene: NA
CDR3 DNA: TGCGCCAGCAGCTTACGAGATAACACCGGGGAGCTGTTTTTT
CDR3 protein: CASSLRDNTGELFF

J gene: TRBJ2-1
V gene: TRBV30
clone size: NA
D gene: NA
CDR3 DNA: TGTGCCTTAGAAAGCCGAAGCAACTACAATGAGCAGTTCTTC
CDR3 protein: CALESRSNYNEQFF